These 17 T cell receptor beta chains came from one sample sequenced in a study of T cells after yellow fever vaccination. In TCRdb, the 5' RACE reads were re-called with MiXCR into one record per CDR3 protein. This sample has approximately 11,000 distinct CDR3 sequences, with less than 6% found just once. The sequencing used PBMCs, either bulk or a sorted T-cell subset (CD4+, CD8+, memory, or dextramer-sorted; not recorded which), collected around 15 days after the first yellow fever vaccination. These receptors were taken from a man aged 18-30 years who received the YFV17D yellow fever vaccine.

This clonotype was found a few times. The genes are TRBV2 and TRBJ2-2; D gene ambiguous. This CDR3 is built from 15 residues. V was clipped by 7 bases and J by 4 bases, with 16 bases between them. From germline, CDR1 is SNHLY and CDR2 FYNNEI. CDR3 nucleotide sequence: TGTGCCAGCATAAAAGAGTGGGCGACCACCGGGGAGCTGTTTTTT. Its translation: CASIKEWATTGELFF.

This clonotype has a count of ten or more. The chain carries TRBV20-1 and TRBJ1-5; no firm D call. The V gene's germline CDR1 is DFQATT and CDR2 SNEGSKA (reference sequence). The CDR3 contains 13 residues. V was clipped by 0 bases and J by 3 bases, with 6 bases between them. In DNA, the CDR3 is TGCAGTGCTAGAGAAAGAAACAATCAGCCCCAGCATTTT. This translates into CSARERNNQPQHF.

This clonotype was observed a handful of times. The chain combines TRBV12-3 or TRBV12-4 with TRBJ1-4; no reliable D call. Trimming stripped 3 bases from V and 7 bases from J, with 9 bases between. The CDR3 runs to 13 residues. CDR3 sequence: CASSFARPEKLFF. The DNA of the CDR3 is TGTGCCAGCAGTTTCGCGAGGCCTGAAAAACTGTTTTTT.

As to this clonotype: Relative to the germline gene, one junction end is altered; a read error may explain this. The rearrangement joins TRBV4-3 to TRBJ2-1, with D possibly TRBD2 on 5 matching bases. The CDR3 runs 15 residues. In germline, CDR1 is LGHNA, CDR2 YSLEER. CDR3 sequence reads: CTSSQEGRRDNEQFF. DNA of the CDR3: TGCACCAGCAGCCAAGAGGGCAGGAGAGACAATGAGCAGTTCTTC.

This clonotype has a count of ten or more. V is TRBV3-2 and J is TRBJ2-7; no DNA check was done on the table's D call, TRBD1. TRBV3-2 is listed as a pseudogene. CDR3 length: 14 residues. CDR3 in amino acids: CASSAWDRVNEQYF. In nucleotides, the CDR3 is TGTGCCAGCAGCGCATGGGACAGGGTGAACGAGCAGTACTTC.

By share, this clonotype ranks as medium-sized. The chain combines TRBV2 with TRBJ1-1; D is uncertain. Germline CDR1 and CDR2: SNHLY and FYNNEI. V was shortened by 1 base and J by 5 bases, with 8 bases between the two germline ends. This CDR3 comprises 13 residues. The chain's CDR3 is CASSEGPGTEAFF. The CDR3 nucleotides are TGTGCCAGCAGTGAAGGTCCTGGAACTGAAGCTTTCTTT.

This chain joins TRBV7-3 and TRBJ2-3; TRBD1 matches at 8 bases. V shed 4 bases, J shed 1 base, and the junction held 4 bases outside the gene matches. Germline assignment: CDR1 SGHTA and CDR2 FQGTGA. This CDR3 has 15 residues. CDR3 nucleotide sequence: TGTGCCAGCAGCTCTCAGGGGGCTCGCACAGATACGCAGTATTTT. Translation gives CASSSQGARTDTQYF. The whole variable domain, remainder taken from reference TRBV7-3 and TRBJ2-3, is GAGVSQTPSNKVTEKGKYVELRCDPISGHTALYWYRQSLGQGPEFLIYFQGTGAADDSGLPNDRFFAVRPEGSVSTLKIQRTERGDSAVYLCASSSQGARTDTQYFGPGTRLTVL.

This clonotype rates as medium-sized. The chain employs TRBV7-9 and TRBJ1-1; D is possibly TRBD1 (5 bases). The CDR3 loop spans 15 amino acids. Germline CDR1 SEHNR, CDR2 FQNEAQ (reference sequence). Trimming removed 1 base from V and 0 bases from J, with 9 bases in between. Here the CDR3 DNA reads TGTGCCAGCAGCTTAGTTGCGGGGCTGAACACTGAAGCTTTCTTT. Translated: CASSLVAGLNTEAFF.

By share of the sample, this clonotype is medium-sized. This rearrangement joins TRBV4-1 to TRBJ2-3; TRBD1 matches 7 bases. The CDR3 is made up of 16 amino acids. With 0 bases clipped from V and 7 bases from J, the junction kept 10 bases outside the gene matches. Germline CDR1 MGHRA, CDR2 YSYEKL. The CDR3 loop reads CASSQDQWTGRNTQYF. The CDR3 DNA sequence: TGCGCCAGCAGCCAAGATCAGTGGACAGGAAGGAATACGCAGTATTTT.

The sample holds many counts of this clonotype. This chain links TRBV20-1 with TRBJ2-1; no firm D call. Germline CDR1 and CDR2: DFQATT and SNEGSKA (reference sequence). The CDR3 consists of 11 residues. The V gene lost 3 bases and the J gene lost 5 bases, with 5 bases spanning the gap. CDR3 residues: CSASKHNEQFF. The CDR3 coding sequence is TGCAGTGCTAGTAAGCACAATGAGCAGTTCTTC.

Relative to its sample, this clonotype is medium-sized (0.01 to 0.1%). The chain carries TRBV12-3 or TRBV12-4 and TRBJ1-5; possibly TRBD1 for D (5 bases). There are 14 residues in the CDR3. V shed 5 bases and J shed 9 bases, with 17 bases lying between them. CDR3 residues: CASSLTGFGWPQHF. The CDR3 coding sequence is TGTGCCAGCAGTCTTACAGGTTTCGGTTGGCCCCAGCATTTT.

This clonotype is medium-sized within its sample. J is TRBJ1-2 and V is TRBV6-6, with 7 bases lining up with TRBD1. CDR3 length equals 12 residues. Germline V gives CDR1 MNHNY, CDR2 SVGAGI (reference sequence). The J segment lost 8 bases and the V segment lost 2 bases, leaving 2 bases of the junction unmatched. The CDR3 DNA follows: TGTGCCAGCAGTTACACAGGGGACGGCTACACCTTC. Protein sequence: CASSYTGDGYTF.

This clonotype has ten or more counts. The chain uses TRBV5-4 and TRBJ2-2; 7 bases are a match to TRBD1. CDR1 and CDR2 (germline): SGHNT, YYREEE (reference sequence). The CDR3 spans 15 residues. Unmatched junction bases numbered 5, after V lost 2 bases and J lost 4 bases. The CDR3 sequence: CASSLTGDITGELFF. The CDR3 DNA follows: TGTGCCAGCAGCTTAACAGGGGATATCACCGGGGAGCTGTTTTTT. The full variable domain, with the rest looked up from reference TRBV5-4 and TRBJ2-2, is ETGVTQSPTHLIKTRGQQVTLRCSSQSGHNTVSWYQQALGQGPQFIFQYYREEENGRGNFPPRFSGLQFPNYSSELNVNALELDDSALYLCASSLTGDITGELFFGEGSRLTVL.

Sample share makes this clonotype medium-sized (0.01 to 0.1%). The chain combines TRBV5-6 with TRBJ2-7, with D possibly matching TRBD2 (6 bases). From germline, CDR1 is SGHDT and CDR2 YYEEEE. This CDR3 has 14 residues. Trimming took 3 bases from V and 4 from J, leaving 14 bases between them. CDR3 nucleotide sequence: TGTGCCAGCAGCTCCTACCGCGGGACTTACGAGCAGTACTTC. Its translation: CASSSYRGTYEQYF.

By sample share, this clonotype is medium-sized (0.01 to 0.1%). The chain uses TRBV4-2 and TRBJ2-6; D is undetermined. CDR1 is LGHNA and CDR2 is YNFKEQ in the germline V gene. This CDR3 region has 16 residues. V lost 0 bases to trimming and J lost 0 bases, with 6 bases between them. CDR3 in amino acids: CASSQDINSGANVLTF. The CDR3 nucleotides are TGTGCCAGCAGCCAAGACATCAACTCTGGGGCCAACGTCCTGACTTTC.

This chain links TRBV19 with TRBJ1-2, with TRBD1 matching over 10 bases. Germline loops: CDR1 LNHDA, CDR2 SQIVND (reference sequence). The CDR3 covers 15 residues. V gave up 5 bases and J gave up 7 bases; unmatched junction bases: 10. The CDR3 protein is CASSYTGTGVPGYTF. The CDR3 nucleotides read TGTGCCAGTAGTTATACCGGGACAGGGGTCCCTGGCTACACCTTC.

By its share, this clonotype is medium-sized (0.01 to 0.1%). The chain is built from TRBV4-3 and TRBJ2-1; unclear D gene. Germline assignment: CDR1 LGHNA and CDR2 YSLEER. Trimming cost V 0 bases and J 8 bases, with 11 bases left between them. The CDR3 has 14 residues. The CDR3 bases are TGCGCCAGCAGCCAAGACGTAAGTTTCGATGAGCAGTTCTTC. Protein: CASSQDVSFDEQFF.